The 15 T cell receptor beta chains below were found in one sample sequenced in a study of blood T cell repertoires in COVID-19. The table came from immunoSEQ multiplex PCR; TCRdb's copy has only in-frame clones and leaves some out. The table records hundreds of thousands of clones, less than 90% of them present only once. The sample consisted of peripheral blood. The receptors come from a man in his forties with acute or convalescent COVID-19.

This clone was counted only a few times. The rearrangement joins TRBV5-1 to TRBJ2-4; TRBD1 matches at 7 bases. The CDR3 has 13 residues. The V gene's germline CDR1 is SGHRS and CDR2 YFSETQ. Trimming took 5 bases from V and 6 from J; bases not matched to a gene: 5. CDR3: CASRSGQRNIQYF. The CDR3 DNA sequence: TGCGCCAGCAGATCGGGACAGAGAAACATTCAGTACTTC.

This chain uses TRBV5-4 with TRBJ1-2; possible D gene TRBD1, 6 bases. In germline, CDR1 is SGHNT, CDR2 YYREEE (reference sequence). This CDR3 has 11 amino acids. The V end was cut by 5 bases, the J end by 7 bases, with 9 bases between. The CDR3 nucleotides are TGTGCCAGCAGTGGGGGGGCTGGCTACACCTTC. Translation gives CASSGGAGYTF.

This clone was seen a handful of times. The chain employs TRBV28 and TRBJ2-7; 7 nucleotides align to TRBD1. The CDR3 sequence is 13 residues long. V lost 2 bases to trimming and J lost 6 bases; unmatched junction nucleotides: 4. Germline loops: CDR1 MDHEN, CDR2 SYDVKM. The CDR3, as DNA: TGTGCCAGCAGTTTACCCAGGGGGACCGAGCAGTACTTC. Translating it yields CASSLPRGTEQYF.

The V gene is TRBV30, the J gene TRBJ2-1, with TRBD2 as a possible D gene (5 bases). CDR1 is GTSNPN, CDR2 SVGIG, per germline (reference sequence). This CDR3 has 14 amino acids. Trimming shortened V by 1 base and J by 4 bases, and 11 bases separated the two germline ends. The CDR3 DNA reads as TGTGCCTGGAGTGGGACTTCCCGTTACAATGAGCAGTTCTTC. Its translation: CAWSGTSRYNEQFF. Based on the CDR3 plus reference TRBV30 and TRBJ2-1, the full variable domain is SQTIHQWPATLVQPVGSPLSLECTVEGTSNPNLYWYRQAAGRGLQLLFYSVGIGQISSEVPQNLSASRPQDRQFILSSKKLLLSDSGFYLCAWSGTSRYNEQFFGPGTRLTVL.

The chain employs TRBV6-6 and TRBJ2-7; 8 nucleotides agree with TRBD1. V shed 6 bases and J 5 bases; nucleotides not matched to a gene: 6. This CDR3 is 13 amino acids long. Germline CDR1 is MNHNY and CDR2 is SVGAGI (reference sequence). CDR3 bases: TGTGCCAGCAGCCGCCCGACAGGGGACGAGCAGTACTTC. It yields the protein CASSRPTGDEQYF.

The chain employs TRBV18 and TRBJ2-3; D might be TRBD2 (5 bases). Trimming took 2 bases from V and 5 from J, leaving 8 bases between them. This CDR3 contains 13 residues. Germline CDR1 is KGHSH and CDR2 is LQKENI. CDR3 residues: CASSPSAGDTQYF. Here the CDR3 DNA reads TGTGCCAGCTCACCATCCGCGGGAGATACGCAGTATTTT.

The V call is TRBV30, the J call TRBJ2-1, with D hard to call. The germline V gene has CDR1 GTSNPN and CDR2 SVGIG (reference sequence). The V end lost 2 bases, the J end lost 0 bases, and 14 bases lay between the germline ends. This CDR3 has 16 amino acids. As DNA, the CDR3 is TGTGCCTGGAGTCCCCTCGGCGGCAGCTCCTACAATGAGCAGTTCTTC. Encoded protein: CAWSPLGGSSYNEQFF.

The CDR3 sequence: CASGTPGQGRPLHF. DNA for the CDR3: TGTGCCAGCGGGACGCCTGGACAGGGGAGGCCCCTCCACTTT. The chain recombines TRBV6-6 with TRBJ1-6; TRBD1 aligns across 9 bases. The CDR3 runs 14 residues. The V gene's germline CDR1 is MNHNY and CDR2 SVGAGI (reference sequence). The V and J ends lost 8 bases and 13 bases, in that order; junction bases with no gene match: 12.

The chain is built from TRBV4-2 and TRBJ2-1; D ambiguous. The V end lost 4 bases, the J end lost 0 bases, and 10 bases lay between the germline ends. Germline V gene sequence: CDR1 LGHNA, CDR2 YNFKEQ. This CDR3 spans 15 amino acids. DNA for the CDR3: TGTGCCAGCAGCCGAGCTATATCCTCCTACAATGAGCAGTTCTTC. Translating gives CASSRAISSYNEQFF.

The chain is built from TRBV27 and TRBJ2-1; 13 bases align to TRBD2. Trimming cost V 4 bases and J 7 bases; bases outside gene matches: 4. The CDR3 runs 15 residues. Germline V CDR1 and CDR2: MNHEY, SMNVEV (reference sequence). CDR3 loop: CASSWTSGSRNEQFF. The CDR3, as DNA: TGTGCCAGCAGTTGGACTAGCGGGAGTCGGAATGAGCAGTTCTTC.

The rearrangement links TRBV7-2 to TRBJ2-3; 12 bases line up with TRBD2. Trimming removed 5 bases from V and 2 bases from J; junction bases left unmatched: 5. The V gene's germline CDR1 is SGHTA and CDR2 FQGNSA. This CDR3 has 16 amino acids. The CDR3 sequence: CASSPGLAGTTDTQYF. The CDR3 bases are TGTGCCAGCAGCCCCGGACTAGCGGGAACCACAGATACGCAGTATTTT.

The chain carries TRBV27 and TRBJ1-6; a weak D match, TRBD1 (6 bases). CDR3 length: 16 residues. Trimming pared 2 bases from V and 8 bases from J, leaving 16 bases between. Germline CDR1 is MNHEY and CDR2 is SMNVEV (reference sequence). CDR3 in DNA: TGTGCCAGCAGTTTAAACAGGGCCCTTTCAGATTCACCCCTCCACTTT. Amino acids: CASSLNRALSDSPLHF.

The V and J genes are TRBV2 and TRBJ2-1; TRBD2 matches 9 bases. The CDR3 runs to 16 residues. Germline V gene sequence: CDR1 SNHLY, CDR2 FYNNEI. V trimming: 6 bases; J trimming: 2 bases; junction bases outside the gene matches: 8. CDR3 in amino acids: CASRPSGDLTYNEQFF. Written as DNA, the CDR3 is TGTGCCAGCAGGCCTAGCGGGGATCTTACCTACAATGAGCAGTTCTTC.

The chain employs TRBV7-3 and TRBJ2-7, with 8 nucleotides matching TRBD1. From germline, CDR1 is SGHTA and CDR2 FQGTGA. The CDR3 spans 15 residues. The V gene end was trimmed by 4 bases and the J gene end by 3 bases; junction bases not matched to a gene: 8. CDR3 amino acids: CASSSRQGLIYEQYF. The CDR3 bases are TGTGCCAGCAGCTCCAGACAGGGGCTCATCTACGAGCAGTACTTC.

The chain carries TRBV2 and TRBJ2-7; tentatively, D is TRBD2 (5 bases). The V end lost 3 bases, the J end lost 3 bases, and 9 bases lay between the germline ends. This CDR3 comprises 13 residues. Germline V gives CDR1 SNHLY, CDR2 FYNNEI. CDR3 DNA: TGTGCCAGCAGTGAGTCGGGAAACTACGAGCAGTACTTC. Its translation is CASSESGNYEQYF.